Listed below are T cell receptor beta chains from one sample, sequenced in a study of T-cell reconstitution after alpha-beta-depleted transplantation in children. TCRdb redid the calling of the PCR reads with MiXCR, one entry per CDR3 protein. This table has a few hundred thousand distinct CDR3 sequences, around 8.9% appearing once. Sample: PBMCs from the stem cell graft donor, taken from the stem cell graft. Receptors originate from a human donor who donated a stem cell graft to a child with SCID. The CDR3 runs from the conserved cysteine through the conserved F or W.

v_gene: TRBV7-2; CDR3aa: CASSLVGGVDQETQYF
v_gene: TRBV5-1; CDR3aa: CASSPIPGGQQPQHF
v_gene: TRBV10-1; CDR3aa: CASGPGQGNEKLFF
v_gene: TRBV2; CDR3aa: CASSAGEAVFYGYTF
v_gene: TRBV4-1; CDR3aa: CASSQDARLNYGYTF
v_gene: TRBV20-1; CDR3aa: CSAGPQGSNQPQHF
v_gene: TRBV5-6; CDR3aa: CARSPGHYYEQYF
v_gene: TRBV12-3/TRBV12-4; CDR3aa: CASSRTPTASGYTF
v_gene: TRBV5-1; CDR3aa: CASSLTGGHNEQFF
v_gene: TRBV7-2; CDR3aa: CASSLVEGDTQYF
v_gene: TRBV5-1; CDR3aa: CASSFLGDLTEAFF
v_gene: TRBV7-9; CDR3aa: CASSSTTTNTEAFF
v_gene: TRBV4-3; CDR3aa: CASSQDRQGGLYNEQFF
v_gene: TRBV30; CDR3aa: CAWERGTLSYEQYF
v_gene: TRBV6-5; CDR3aa: CATGRNTEAFF
v_gene: TRBV5-6; CDR3aa: CASSLWGTGIYNEQFF
v_gene: TRBV7-3; CDR3aa: CASSLLAGPDTQYF
v_gene: TRBV4-1; CDR3aa: CASSQRAGALIDIQYF
v_gene: TRBV24-1; CDR3aa: CATRDAHANEQFF
v_gene: TRBV12-3/TRBV12-4; CDR3aa: CASSLITPEQFF
v_gene: TRBV7-6; CDR3aa: CASSHSPPQRGDPSSTDTQYF
v_gene: TRBV5-1; CDR3aa: CASSLEGGQNEKLSF
v_gene: TRBV19; CDR3aa: CASKHRGTETQYF
v_gene: TRBV29-1; CDR3aa: CSVPWTGELFF
v_gene: TRBV20-1; CDR3aa: CSLTSGEANEQFF
v_gene: TRBV7-9; CDR3aa: CASSRGQSSYNEPFF
v_gene: TRBV20-1; CDR3aa: CSASGNLEEQFF
v_gene: TRBV5-1; CDR3aa: CASSKDGDSGNTIYF
v_gene: TRBV5-6; CDR3aa: CASSFTRGETQYF
v_gene: TRBV7-2; CDR3aa: CASSPSGGGDTQYF
v_gene: TRBV20-1; CDR3aa: CSARDSGNYGYTF
v_gene: TRBV19; CDR3aa: CASSTRTPLGGGWDEQYF
v_gene: TRBV5-1; CDR3aa: CASSASPGTGELFF
v_gene: TRBV20-1; CDR3aa: CSARGGGVGTSGAYEQYF
v_gene: TRBV7-3; CDR3aa: CASSPLVPGGINEQFF
v_gene: TRBV6-1; CDR3aa: CASSATFSSGANVLTF
v_gene: TRBV20-1; CDR3aa: CSARDRVAGLTDTQYF
v_gene: TRBV18; CDR3aa: CASSPPDRLQAFF
v_gene: TRBV7-2; CDR3aa: CASSPQDRSYEQYF
v_gene: TRBV29-1; CDR3aa: CSVAGGVNEKLFF
v_gene: TRBV6-1; CDR3aa: CASSVLVSNQPQHF
v_gene: TRBV27; CDR3aa: CASRPRGLLNEKLFF
v_gene: TRBV5-1; CDR3aa: CASSDWGNYGYTF
v_gene: TRBV12-3/TRBV12-4; CDR3aa: CASSTRGTEAFF
v_gene: TRBV7-3; CDR3aa: CASSLNPAVPSGGGSVRDTQYF